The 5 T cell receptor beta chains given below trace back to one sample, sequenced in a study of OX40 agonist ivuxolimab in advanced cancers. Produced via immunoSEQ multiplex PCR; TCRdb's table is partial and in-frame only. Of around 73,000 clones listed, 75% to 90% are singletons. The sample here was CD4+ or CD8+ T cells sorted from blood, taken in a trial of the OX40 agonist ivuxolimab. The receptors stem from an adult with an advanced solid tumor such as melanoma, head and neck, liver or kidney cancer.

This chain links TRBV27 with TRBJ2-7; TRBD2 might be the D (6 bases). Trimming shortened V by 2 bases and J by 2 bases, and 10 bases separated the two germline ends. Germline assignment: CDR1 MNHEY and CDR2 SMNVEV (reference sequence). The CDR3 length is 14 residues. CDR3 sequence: CASSLAGFPYEQYF. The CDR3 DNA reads TGTGCCAGCAGTTTAGCGGGATTCCCCTACGAGCAGTACTTC.

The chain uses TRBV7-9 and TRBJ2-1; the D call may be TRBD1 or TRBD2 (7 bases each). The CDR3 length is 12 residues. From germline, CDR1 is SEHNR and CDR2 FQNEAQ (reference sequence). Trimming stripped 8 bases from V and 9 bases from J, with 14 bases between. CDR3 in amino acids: CASDPGGGEQFF. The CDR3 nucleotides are TGTGCCAGCGACCCAGGGGGGGGTGAGCAGTTCTTC.

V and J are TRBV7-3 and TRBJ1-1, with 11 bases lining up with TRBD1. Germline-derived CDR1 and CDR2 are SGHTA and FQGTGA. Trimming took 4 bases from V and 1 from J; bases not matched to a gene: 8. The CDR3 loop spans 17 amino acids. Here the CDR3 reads CASSWTGGAGRNTEAFF. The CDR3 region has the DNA TGTGCCAGCAGCTGGACAGGGGGCGCGGGGAGGAACACTGAAGCTTTCTTT.

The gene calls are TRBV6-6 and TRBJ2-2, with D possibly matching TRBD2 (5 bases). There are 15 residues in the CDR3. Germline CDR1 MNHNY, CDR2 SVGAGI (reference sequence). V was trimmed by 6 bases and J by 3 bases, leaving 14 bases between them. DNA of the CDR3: TGTGCCAGCAGCAACACGAGACTATACACCGGGGAGCTGTTTTTT. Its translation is CASSNTRLYTGELFF.

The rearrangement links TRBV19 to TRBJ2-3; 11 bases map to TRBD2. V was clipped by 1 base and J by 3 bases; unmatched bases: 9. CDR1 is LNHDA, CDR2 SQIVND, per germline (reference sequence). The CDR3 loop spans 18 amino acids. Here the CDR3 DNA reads TGTGCCAGTAGTATAGGTCCCCTAGCGGGGGGTGGAACAGATACGCAGTATTTT. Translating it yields CASSIGPLAGGGTDTQYF.